The sequence of this T cell receptor beta chain was determined in a study of metastatic and nonmetastatic thyroid tumors. About the research overall: Repertoires were compared across blood and tumor or nodule tissue from malignant and benign thyroid patients.

This clone was observed many times. Authors' methods: For papillary thyroid cancer, a distant-metastasis classifier was constructed from CDR3 differences observed across clinicopathological groups. TCRdb re-clonotyped the PCR reads via MiXCR. These V and J calls rely on TCRdb rather than the paper's analysis. The sample yields roughly 81,000 clones, 8.6% seen once. No treatment had been given to any patient before thyroid surgery. The CDR3 extends over 13 amino acids. With 3 bases removed from V and 3 bases from J, the gap between germline ends came to 8 bases. Per the germline V gene, CDR1 is WNHNN and CDR2 is SYGVQD (reference sequence).

This TCR derives from a female donor with papillary thyroid cancer or a benign thyroid nodule (not recorded which). Some clones in this sample may be carry-over from other donors' samples. The V call is TRBV10-1, the J call TRBJ1-2, with unresolved D. Material: blood. The CDR3 region is CASSEKGHYGYTF. Written as DNA, the CDR3 is TGCGCCAGCAGTGAAAAGGGTCACTATGGCTACACCTTC.